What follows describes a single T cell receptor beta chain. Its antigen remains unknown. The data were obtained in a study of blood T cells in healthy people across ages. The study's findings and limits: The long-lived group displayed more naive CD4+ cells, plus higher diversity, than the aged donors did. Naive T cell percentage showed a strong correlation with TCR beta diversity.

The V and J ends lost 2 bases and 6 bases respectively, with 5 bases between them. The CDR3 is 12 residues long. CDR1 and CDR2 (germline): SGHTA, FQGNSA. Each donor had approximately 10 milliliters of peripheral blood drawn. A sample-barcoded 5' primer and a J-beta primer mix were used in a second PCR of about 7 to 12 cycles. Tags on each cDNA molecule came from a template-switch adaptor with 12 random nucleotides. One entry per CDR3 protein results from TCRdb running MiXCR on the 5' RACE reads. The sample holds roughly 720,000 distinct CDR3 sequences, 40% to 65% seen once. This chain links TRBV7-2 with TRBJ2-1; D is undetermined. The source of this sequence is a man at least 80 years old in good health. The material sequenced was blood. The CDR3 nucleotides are TGTGCCAGCAGCTTATCTTCCAATGAGCAGTTCTTC. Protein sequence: CASSLSSNEQFF. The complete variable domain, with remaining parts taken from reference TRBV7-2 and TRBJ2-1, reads GAGVSQSPSNKVTEKGKDVELRCDPISGHTALYWYRQSLGQGLEFLIYFQGNSAPDKSGLPSDRFSAERTGGSVSTLTIQRTQQEDSAVYLCASSLSSNEQFFGPGTRLTVL.